The rows below give T cell receptor beta chains drawn from one sample of a study of blood T cell repertoires in COVID-19. Only in-frame clones appear in the TCRdb table, and some are missing; sequencing was by immunoSEQ multiplex PCR. The sample includes some 300,000 clones, nearly 90% of them seen just once. The sample comprised PBMCs or T cells enriched from blood (not recorded which). The receptor set was obtained from a woman aged 45-65 years who had been exposed to COVID-19. Both conserved end residues are part of each CDR3. A D gene is named only where the DNA matches it firmly. The size field is filled for only some rows; it gives once, few, many or a size class.

CDR3nt: TGTGCCAGCCTTGAGACAGGGAGAACTTTGGGGGAGCTGTTTTTT; CDR3aa: CASLETGRTLGELFF; v_gene: TRBV7-6; j_gene: TRBJ2-2; d_gene: TRBD1; abundance: .
CDR3nt: TGTGCCAGCAGCCAAGAGGCCGGGGAACTGTTTTTT; CDR3aa: CASSQEAGELFF; v_gene: TRBV3-1/TRBV3-2; j_gene: TRBJ1-4; d_gene: .; abundance: .
CDR3nt: TGTGCCACCAGCAGCCGACAGGGCCTAGAGACCCAGTACTTC; CDR3aa: CATSSRQGLETQYF; v_gene: TRBV15; j_gene: TRBJ2-5; d_gene: TRBD1; abundance: once
CDR3nt: TGTGCCAGCACCCCGGACCCAGGGGGCACCGCCTACGAGCAGTACTTC; CDR3aa: CASTPDPGGTAYEQYF; v_gene: TRBV5-4; j_gene: TRBJ2-7; d_gene: TRBD1; abundance: .
CDR3nt: TGTGCCAGCAGTCGGCCGGGTGGTGCATCCACTGAAGCTTTCTTT; CDR3aa: CASSRPGGASTEAFF; v_gene: TRBV6-5; j_gene: TRBJ1-1; d_gene: .; abundance: .
CDR3nt: TGTGCCAGCAGGGGACAGCTTTTTGAGCAGTACTTC; CDR3aa: CASRGQLFEQYF; v_gene: TRBV6-5; j_gene: TRBJ2-7; d_gene: TRBD1; abundance: .
CDR3nt: TGTGCCAGCAGTCCCAATAGCGGGGGCGGCACAGATACGCAGTATTTT; CDR3aa: CASSPNSGGGTDTQYF; v_gene: TRBV28; j_gene: TRBJ2-3; d_gene: TRBD2; abundance: .
CDR3nt: TGTGCCAGCAGTTTAGCGGGACTAGTTTCCGAGCAGTACTTC; CDR3aa: CASSLAGLVSEQYF; v_gene: TRBV27; j_gene: TRBJ2-7; d_gene: TRBD2; abundance: .
CDR3nt: TGCGCCAGCAGAGTCGAGACAGCCTCCTACGAGCAGTACTTC; CDR3aa: CASRVETASYEQYF; v_gene: TRBV5-1; j_gene: TRBJ2-7; d_gene: .; abundance: .
CDR3nt: TGTGCCATCAGGGACAGGGGGGCCTATGAAGCTTTCTTT; CDR3aa: CAIRDRGAYEAFF; v_gene: TRBV10-3; j_gene: TRBJ1-1; d_gene: TRBD1; abundance: .
CDR3nt: TGTGCCAGCAGTGACGGGGAGGAAGCCGGTCAGCCCCAGCATTTT; CDR3aa: CASSDGEEAGQPQHF; v_gene: TRBV6-1; j_gene: TRBJ1-5; d_gene: .; abundance: .
CDR3nt: TGTGCCAGTAGTATGGGACAGGGGGCCCCGAACACTGAAGCTTTCTTT; CDR3aa: CASSMGQGAPNTEAFF; v_gene: TRBV19; j_gene: TRBJ1-1; d_gene: TRBD1; abundance: .
CDR3nt: TGTGCCAGCAGCTCGCGGGACAGGCTATCTGGGGCCAACGTCCTGACTTTC; CDR3aa: CASSSRDRLSGANVLTF; v_gene: TRBV5-6; j_gene: TRBJ2-6; d_gene: TRBD1; abundance: .
CDR3nt: TGTGCCAGCAGCCAACCTTCTTTCGCAGGGGCTAATGAAAAACTGTTTTTT; CDR3aa: CASSQPSFAGANEKLFF; v_gene: TRBV14; j_gene: TRBJ1-4; d_gene: .; abundance: .
CDR3nt: TGCGCCAGCAGCGATTGGACAGGGGTCAACAATGAGCAGTTCTTC; CDR3aa: CASSDWTGVNNEQFF; v_gene: TRBV5-1; j_gene: TRBJ2-1; d_gene: TRBD1; abundance: .
CDR3nt: TGTGCCAGCAGCACCCTCGGACAGTCCTACGAGCAGTACTTC; CDR3aa: CASSTLGQSYEQYF; v_gene: TRBV7-9; j_gene: TRBJ2-7; d_gene: .; abundance: once
CDR3nt: TGTGCCAGCAGCTCCCGCGGACTAGCGGGGGGAGACGAGCAGTACTTC; CDR3aa: CASSSRGLAGGDEQYF; v_gene: TRBV7-9; j_gene: TRBJ2-7; d_gene: TRBD2; abundance: .
CDR3nt: TGTGCCAGCAGTGAACAGGGGGCTAACTATGGCTACACCTTC; CDR3aa: CASSEQGANYGYTF; v_gene: TRBV2; j_gene: TRBJ1-2; d_gene: TRBD1; abundance: .
CDR3nt: TGCGCCAGCAGCCAGGACGGACTAGCGTATACAACAGATACGCAGTATTTT; CDR3aa: CASSQDGLAYTTDTQYF; v_gene: TRBV4-1; j_gene: TRBJ2-3; d_gene: TRBD2; abundance: .
CDR3nt: TGTGCCAGCAGTTACGCGTCCTCTGGGGCCAACGTCCTGACTTTC; CDR3aa: CASSYASSGANVLTF; v_gene: TRBV6-5; j_gene: TRBJ2-6; d_gene: .; abundance: few
CDR3nt: TGTGCCAGCAGCTTGTTGGGACAGGCGAACACCGGGGAGCTGTTTTTT; CDR3aa: CASSLLGQANTGELFF; v_gene: TRBV5-6; j_gene: TRBJ2-2; d_gene: TRBD1; abundance: few
CDR3nt: TGTGCCAGTAGTATAGCGAGGGACAGGGGACCTGGGGCCAACGTCCTGACTTTC; CDR3aa: CASSIARDRGPGANVLTF; v_gene: TRBV19; j_gene: TRBJ2-6; d_gene: TRBD1; abundance: .
CDR3nt: TGTGCCAGCAGCCTCCGGGTGTACAATGAGCAGTTCTTC; CDR3aa: CASSLRVYNEQFF; v_gene: TRBV5-4; j_gene: TRBJ2-1; d_gene: .; abundance: .
CDR3nt: TGTGCCAGCAGCTTAGCGCGCAACAGGGGGGGCTACGAGCAGTACTTC; CDR3aa: CASSLARNRGGYEQYF; v_gene: TRBV7-9; j_gene: TRBJ2-7; d_gene: .; abundance: .
CDR3nt: TGTGCCAGCACAGAGACAGGGGCTCCAGAGGTCCGTACGCAGTATTTT; CDR3aa: CASTETGAPEVRTQYF; v_gene: TRBV28; j_gene: TRBJ2-3; d_gene: TRBD1; abundance: .
CDR3nt: TGTGCCAGTAGTGATCCGGGACAGGGGGCCTCTGAAGCTTTCTTT; CDR3aa: CASSDPGQGASEAFF; v_gene: TRBV19; j_gene: TRBJ1-1; d_gene: TRBD1; abundance: .
CDR3nt: TGTGCCAGCAGTCAACAGGGGGCAGTAGGGGAAAAACTGTTTTTT; CDR3aa: CASSQQGAVGEKLFF; v_gene: TRBV2; j_gene: TRBJ1-4; d_gene: TRBD1; abundance: .
CDR3nt: TGTGCCAGCAGCGGACTATCCAGCTCCTACGAGCAGTACTTC; CDR3aa: CASSGLSSSYEQYF; v_gene: TRBV3-1/TRBV3-2; j_gene: TRBJ2-7; d_gene: .; abundance: .
CDR3nt: TGTGCCAGCAGCTTTGGACTAGCGGGGGGGCAAGAGACCCAGTACTTC; CDR3aa: CASSFGLAGGQETQYF; v_gene: TRBV7-2; j_gene: TRBJ2-5; d_gene: TRBD2; abundance: .
CDR3nt: TGTGCCAGCAGTTGGAGGGGCCGGGAGACCCAGTACTTC; CDR3aa: CASSWRGRETQYF; v_gene: TRBV2; j_gene: TRBJ2-5; d_gene: .; abundance: .
CDR3nt: TGTGCCAGCAGCTTAGCCCCTGGACTAGCCACAGATACGCAGTATTTT; CDR3aa: CASSLAPGLATDTQYF; v_gene: TRBV7-2; j_gene: TRBJ2-3; d_gene: TRBD2; abundance: .
CDR3nt: TGTGCCAGCAGCGCGGGACAAGGGCACACCGGGGAGCTGTTTTTT; CDR3aa: CASSAGQGHTGELFF; v_gene: TRBV9; j_gene: TRBJ2-2; d_gene: .; abundance: .
CDR3nt: TGCGCCAGCAGCTTGTATTGGGGCGGGGGAGCGACCTACGAGCAGTACTTC; CDR3aa: CASSLYWGGGATYEQYF; v_gene: TRBV5-1; j_gene: TRBJ2-7; d_gene: TRBD2; abundance: .
CDR3nt: TGTGCCAGCAGTGCCCGGGGGGACACTGAAGCTTTCTTT; CDR3aa: CASSARGDTEAFF; v_gene: TRBV12-3/TRBV12-4; j_gene: TRBJ1-1; d_gene: .; abundance: .
CDR3nt: TGTGCCAGCAATACCGGGACTAGCTCCTACAATGAGCAGTTCTTC; CDR3aa: CASNTGTSSYNEQFF; v_gene: TRBV2; j_gene: TRBJ2-1; d_gene: TRBD2; abundance: .
CDR3nt: TGTGCCAGCAGCTTAGCCTCAGGGTTTTTCACTGAAGCTTTCTTT; CDR3aa: CASSLASGFFTEAFF; v_gene: TRBV7-6; j_gene: TRBJ1-1; d_gene: .; abundance: .
CDR3nt: TGTGCCACCCAGGGTCCCAATCAGCCCCAGCATTTT; CDR3aa: CATQGPNQPQHF; v_gene: TRBV15; j_gene: TRBJ1-5; d_gene: .; abundance: .
CDR3nt: TGTGCCACCAGCAGGGACAGGTCCCCCGGGGAGACCCAGTACTTC; CDR3aa: CATSRDRSPGETQYF; v_gene: TRBV15; j_gene: TRBJ2-5; d_gene: TRBD1; abundance: .
CDR3nt: TGCGCCAGCAGTGGGTTAGCGGGGGGCTTTACCGGGGAGCTGTTTTTT; CDR3aa: CASSGLAGGFTGELFF; v_gene: TRBV10-2; j_gene: TRBJ2-2; d_gene: TRBD2; abundance: once
CDR3nt: TGCAGCGTTGCCTTGATGACAGGGGGGTCCACAGATACGCAGTATTTT; CDR3aa: CSVALMTGGSTDTQYF; v_gene: TRBV29-1; j_gene: TRBJ2-3; d_gene: TRBD1; abundance: .
CDR3nt: TGTGCCAGCAGGTCAACAGGGGGCGTCCTCTACGAGCAGTACTTC; CDR3aa: CASRSTGGVLYEQYF; v_gene: TRBV28; j_gene: TRBJ2-7; d_gene: TRBD1; abundance: once
CDR3nt: TGTGCCAGTACCGCCGGGACAGGGCACACCGGGGAGCTGTTTTTT; CDR3aa: CASTAGTGHTGELFF; v_gene: TRBV19; j_gene: TRBJ2-2; d_gene: TRBD1; abundance: .
CDR3nt: TGCAGTGCTAGTGGAAGCGGGGGGGGCACTAGCTCCTACAATGAGCAGTTCTTC; CDR3aa: CSASGSGGGTSSYNEQFF; v_gene: TRBV20-1; j_gene: TRBJ2-1; d_gene: TRBD2; abundance: .
CDR3nt: TGCGCCAGCAGCACCTACTTTGCGGGGGGGAACACCGGGGAGCTGTTTTTT; CDR3aa: CASSTYFAGGNTGELFF; v_gene: TRBV4-1; j_gene: TRBJ2-2; d_gene: TRBD2; abundance: .
CDR3nt: TGTGCCAGTAGGATGACAGGCGGTGGAAACACCATATATTTT; CDR3aa: CASRMTGGGNTIYF; v_gene: TRBV19; j_gene: TRBJ1-3; d_gene: .; abundance: once
CDR3nt: TGTGCCACCCCCACGGGACACATATTTAGCAATCAGCCCCAGCATTTT; CDR3aa: CATPTGHIFSNQPQHF; v_gene: TRBV6-9; j_gene: TRBJ1-5; d_gene: .; abundance: .
CDR3nt: TGTGCCAGCAGCAAAGAGGACAGAACTACTAGCACAGATACGCAGTATTTT; CDR3aa: CASSKEDRTTSTDTQYF; v_gene: TRBV21-1; j_gene: TRBJ2-3; d_gene: .; abundance: .
CDR3nt: TGTGCCAGCACCCAGGGGCGCGGCACTGAAGCTTTCTTT; CDR3aa: CASTQGRGTEAFF; v_gene: TRBV7-6; j_gene: TRBJ1-1; d_gene: .; abundance: .
CDR3nt: TGTGCCAGCAGCCAAGTTGGACAGGGGGTTTGGGGCACTGAAGCTTTCTTT; CDR3aa: CASSQVGQGVWGTEAFF; v_gene: TRBV3-1/TRBV3-2; j_gene: TRBJ1-1; d_gene: TRBD1; abundance: .
CDR3nt: TGTGCCAGCAGTTTGACTAGCGGGTCCTACGAGCAGTACTTC; CDR3aa: CASSLTSGSYEQYF; v_gene: TRBV28; j_gene: TRBJ2-7; d_gene: TRBD2; abundance: .
CDR3nt: TGCAGCGTTGAAGATCTAGCGGGGGTGGCCGTCAATGAGCAGTTCTTC; CDR3aa: CSVEDLAGVAVNEQFF; v_gene: TRBV29-1; j_gene: TRBJ2-1; d_gene: TRBD2; abundance: .
CDR3nt: TGTGCCAGCAGCCAAGTCCGGGGGGTAGACACCATATATTTT; CDR3aa: CASSQVRGVDTIYF; v_gene: TRBV3-1/TRBV3-2; j_gene: TRBJ1-3; d_gene: .; abundance: once